This entry features one T cell receptor beta chain sequence. What it recognizes is unknown. From germline, CDR1 is SGHTA and CDR2 FQGNSA. J gave up 5 bases and V 3 bases, and 3 bases lay outside the gene matches. There are 13 residues in the CDR3. The run of the v3.0 immunoSEQ assay was at survey level. Sequencing aimed to cover roughly 35,000-50,000 T-cell genomes per sample. The data were produced by immunoSEQ multiplex PCR, yet TCRdb's version contains in-frame clones alone and is incomplete. The profile shows some 31,000 clones, around nine tenths of them singletons. This sample was included in a study of long-term antiretroviral therapy in people with HIV. Study-wide results and caveats: An increase in diversity followed ART, yet levels stayed below transplant donor controls. At every time point, clones expanded before ART dominated the repertoire.

This receptor was taken from a man in his late teens or twenties with HIV. The sequencing here drew on unsorted PBMCs, taken 1.1 years after starting antiretroviral therapy. This chain uses TRBV7-2 with TRBJ1-1, with 7 bases identical to TRBD1. The CDR3 protein is CASSFTGDTEAFF. The CDR3 bases are TGTGCCAGCAGCTTTACAGGGGATACTGAAGCTTTCTTT.